This T cell receptor beta chain derives from a study of T cell responses to AZD1222 COVID-19 vaccine. The CDR3 is 13 amino acids. Germline CDR1 and CDR2: MGHRA and YSYEKL. Trimming left V 1 base short and J 2 bases short, with 6 bases between. General study findings and limits: White British donors predominated, females outnumbered males, and clonal diversity was possibly underestimated. Two AZD1222 doses significantly raised spike-specific TCR breadth and depth over controls.

This clone has only a few counts. Its matching antigen is unknown. Assay used: immunoSEQ multiplex PCR; TCRdb lists only in-frame clones, some missing. The sample comprises 110,000 or so clones, 70% to 90% of which are singletons, and around 17% rests with the top ten. This specimen was peripheral blood, taken 28 days after the second AZD1222 dose. This TCR was sampled from an adult who received the AZD1222 COVID-19 vaccine. The chain combines TRBV4-1 with TRBJ2-7; no firm D call. In DNA, the CDR3 is TGCGCCAGCAGCCAAGTTCCTCCCTACGAGCAGTACTTC. This codes for CASSQVPPYEQYF.